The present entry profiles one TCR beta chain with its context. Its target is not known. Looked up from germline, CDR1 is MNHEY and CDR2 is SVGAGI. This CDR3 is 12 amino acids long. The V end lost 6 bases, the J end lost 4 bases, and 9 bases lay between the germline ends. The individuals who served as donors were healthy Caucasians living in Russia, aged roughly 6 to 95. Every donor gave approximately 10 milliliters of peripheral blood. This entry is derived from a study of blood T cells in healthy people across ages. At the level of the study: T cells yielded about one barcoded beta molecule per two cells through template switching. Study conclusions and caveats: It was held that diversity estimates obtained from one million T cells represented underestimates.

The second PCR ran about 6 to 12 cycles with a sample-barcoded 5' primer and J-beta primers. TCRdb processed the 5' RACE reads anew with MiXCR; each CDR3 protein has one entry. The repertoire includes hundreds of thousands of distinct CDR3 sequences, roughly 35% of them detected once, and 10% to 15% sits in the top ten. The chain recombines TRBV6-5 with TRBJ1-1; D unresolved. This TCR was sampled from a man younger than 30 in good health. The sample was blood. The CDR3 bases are TGTGCCAGCAGGCGACCTGGCACTGAAGCTTTCTTT. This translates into CASRRPGTEAFF.